The clone carrying this T cell receptor beta chain was seen a few times. Its specificity is unknown. This specimen comes from a study of beta chain features in type 1 diabetes. Study summary: Across all samples, some 98 million sorted cells were examined. Study outcomes and limitations: The study found moderately but significantly shorter TCRB CDR3s in all four CD4+ subsets of Type 1 diabetes patients.

The sequenced template was cDNA made from the entire isolated RNA. Sequencing used immunoSEQ multiplex PCR; TCRdb keeps in-frame clones, though not all of them. The sample carries 95,000 to 150,000 clones, approximately 16% recorded once. The TCR was taken from a man aged 30 to 39 with type 1 diabetes. Specimen: central memory CD4+ T cells from blood.

DNA for the CDR3: TGTGCCAGCAGCCCAGAGGGGGCCGCCCGTCTCCTCCACTTT. Encoded protein: CASSPEGAARLLHF. The chain combines TRBV9 with TRBJ1-6; 7 bases align to TRBD1. CDR3 length: 14 amino acids. Trimming at V came to 4 bases and at J to 15 bases, leaving 13 bases not matched to a gene. CDR1 is SGDLS and CDR2 is YYNGEE in the germline V gene.